The clone carrying this T cell receptor (beta chain) has a count of ten or more. This sample was included in a study of T cells in Graves' hyperthyroidism and ophthalmopathy. The J segment lost 4 bases and the V segment lost 2 bases, leaving 11 bases of the junction unmatched. The CDR3 is 18 residues long. In germline, CDR1 is MNHEY, CDR2 SVGAGI. The source material, RNA transcripts, was used to amplify TCR beta CDR3 regions. The HTBI primer set drove a first-round RT-PCR of the TCR CDR3. TCRdb re-analysed the multiplex PCR reads in MiXCR, keeping a single row per CDR3 protein. The repertoire consists of hundreds of thousands of distinct CDR3 sequences, with 15% to 20% occurring once and the leading ten covering 16%.

The source is a woman between 45 and 60 years old with Graves' hyperthyroidism that later progressed to Graves' ophthalmopathy. The gene calls are TRBV6-5 and TRBJ1-1; 12 nucleotides align to TRBD1. Sequenced input: blood. The CDR3 sequence is CASSYRTGTGGRGTEAFF. In DNA form, the CDR3 reads TGTGCCAGCAGTTACCGCACCGGGACAGGGGGCAGAGGCACTGAAGCTTTCTTT.